Each of the 5 T cell receptor beta chains below was sequenced from the same sample in a study of human T cells and chemical hapten exposure. Time point: pre-sensitization, week 0. Stated treatment: therapeutic diphenylcyclopropenone sensitization with weekly scalp DPC. MiXCR was run by TCRdb on the RACE reads, yielding one entry per CDR3 protein. The table shows 35,000 to 45,000 distinct CDR3 sequences, with 9.5% to 15% occurring only once. The sequences come from whole blood, collected in connection with sensitization to the hapten diphenylcyclopropenone (DPC). These receptors were collected from a woman aged 25 to 39 with alopecia areata. Some clones in this sample may be carry-over from other donors' samples.

This clonotype was seen ten or more times. The V gene is TRBV7-2, the J gene TRBJ2-3; TRBD2 matches 11 bases. Per germline, CDR1 SGHTA and CDR2 FQGNSA. The CDR3 has 17 residues. V was clipped by 5 bases and J by 5 bases; unmatched bases: 12. The CDR3: CASSAGGLAGGQDTQYF. CDR3 DNA: TGTGCCAGCAGCGCCGGGGGCCTAGCGGGAGGTCAAGATACGCAGTATTTT.

V is TRBV20-1 and J is TRBJ2-7, with 7 bases identical to TRBD1. Germline values: CDR1 DFQATT, CDR2 SNEGSKA (reference sequence). V shed 0 bases, J shed 3 bases, and the junction held 8 bases outside the gene matches. This CDR3 is built from 15 residues. The CDR3 bases are TGCAGTGCTAGAGATCGACAGGGTGTCGTCTACGAGCAGTACTTC. It specifies CSARDRQGVVYEQYF.

This clonotype appeared a few times. The DNA for the CDR3 is TGTGCCAGCAATCGGCAGGACTACAATGAGCAGTTCTTC. As protein: CASNRQDYNEQFF. This sequence joins TRBV6-1 and TRBJ2-1, with D hard to call. Trimming stripped 7 bases from V and 3 bases from J, with 10 bases between. The CDR3 has 13 amino acids. CDR1 MNHNS and CDR2 SASEGT come from the germline V gene.

This chain uses TRBV4-2 with TRBJ2-3; possibly TRBD2 for D (5 bases). Trimming left V 2 bases short and J 3 bases short, with 15 bases between. Germline-derived CDR1 and CDR2 are LGHNA and YNFKEQ. The CDR3 contains 16 residues. CDR3 nucleotides: TGTGCCAGCAGCCAATGGGCGGGCGGAGAGACAGATACGCAGTATTTT. This sequence encodes CASSQWAGGETDTQYF.

This clonotype was seen at least ten times. The rearrangement links TRBV6-2 or TRBV6-3 to TRBJ2-3; 7 bases are a match to TRBD1. There are 15 residues in the CDR3. Germline V CDR1 and CDR2: MNHEY, SVGEGT. The V segment lost 1 base and the J segment 3 bases; nucleotides outside the gene matches: 4. The CDR3 DNA is TGTGCCAGCAGTTACTTTGGCAGGGGGACAGATACGCAGTATTTT. This encodes CASSYFGRGTDTQYF.